The 17 T cell receptor beta chains below were found in one sample sequenced in a study of Ad26.COV2.S vaccination and SARS-CoV-2 variants. As for treatment: over 15 received Ad26.COV2.S at low or high dose, single or two shots; 5 received placebo; per-sample allocation not given. At day 63 after the first vaccine or placebo injection, samples were drawn. Generated by immunoSEQ multiplex PCR, the TCRdb table keeps only in-frame clones and is missing some. Of hundreds of thousands of clones listed, 75% to 90% were seen once; the top ten hold about 2.5%. Here the sequenced sample was peripheral blood, taken in a trial of Ad26.COV2.S vaccine versus placebo. The source of these receptors is a person aged 18-60 years who received the Ad26.COV2.S COVID-19 vaccine or a placebo.

This rearrangement joins TRBV6-5 to TRBJ1-6; the D is unclear. V was clipped by 5 bases and J by 8 bases, with 10 bases between them. In germline, CDR1 is MNHEY, CDR2 SVGAGI. The CDR3 loop spans 13 amino acids. In DNA form, the CDR3 reads TGTGCCAGCAGTCCAGACCGTTATTCACCCCTCCACTTT. This gives the protein CASSPDRYSPLHF.

This clone was seen a single time. V gene TRBV5-1 combines with J gene TRBJ1-4; no definite D call. Trimming left V 4 bases short and J 8 bases short, with 15 bases between. The CDR3 covers 14 residues. CDR1 SGHRS and CDR2 YFSETQ come from the germline V gene. CDR3: CASSPGSKGEKLFF. CDR3 nucleotides: TGCGCCAGCAGCCCCGGTTCGAAAGGGGAAAAACTGTTTTTT. Combining the CDR3 with reference TRBV5-1 and TRBJ1-4 gives the whole variable domain KAGVTQTPRYLIKTRGQQVTLSCSPISGHRSVSWYQQTPGQGLQFLFEYFSETQRNKGNFPGRFSGRQFSNSRSEMNVSTLELGDSALYLCASSPGSKGEKLFFGSGTQLSVL.

The chain uses TRBV4-1 and TRBJ2-7; 10 nucleotides agree with TRBD2. Germline CDR1 and CDR2: MGHRA and YSYEKL. Trimming at V came to 5 bases and at J to 5 bases, leaving 15 bases not matched to a gene. The CDR3 runs 17 residues. CDR3 bases: TGCGCCAGCAGCTCGGTGGCTAGCGGGAGCTATGGTAACGAGCAGTACGTC. As protein: CASSSVASGSYGNEQYV.

The chain has TRBV6-2 or TRBV6-3 and TRBJ1-5; TRBD1 might be the D (6 bases). Trimming took off 2 bases at V and 5 bases at J, with 25 bases between the two ends. CDR3 length: 19 residues. CDR1 and CDR2 from the germline V gene are MNHEY and SVGEGT. In DNA, the CDR3 is TGTGCCAGCAGTTACGTCGGGGGGCGACTCTCATGGGGCGATCAGCCCCAGCATTTT. It is translated as CASSYVGGRLSWGDQPQHF.

Details on this clone: The junction does not match germline at one end; this may be a read error. The genes are TRBV15 and TRBJ1-2, with D perhaps TRBD1 (5 bases). The CDR3 length is 14 residues. Germline assignment: CDR1 LNHNV and CDR2 YYDKDF (reference sequence). The CDR3 loop reads CASSVQGVGYGYTF. CDR3 sequence (DNA): TGTGCCAGCAGCGTTCAGGGTGTCGGCTATGGCTACACCTTC.

This clone occurred once. The chain has TRBV13 and TRBJ2-2, with TRBD2 matching 8 bases. This CDR3 has 17 residues. CDR1 is PRHDT, CDR2 FYEKMQ, per germline (reference sequence). V shed 5 bases and J 0 bases; nucleotides not matched to a gene: 8. In DNA, the CDR3 is TGTGCCAGCAGCCGTGGACTAGCCCGATCGAACACCGGGGAGCTGTTTTTT. Its translation is CASSRGLARSNTGELFF.

This clone appeared a single time. In DNA form, the CDR3 reads TGTGCCAGCAGCCTTACAGATACGCAGTATTTT. It yields the protein CASSLTDTQYF. This chain connects TRBV3-1 (or the pseudogene TRBV3-2) to TRBJ2-3, with no clear D. The germline V and J ends were trimmed by 4 bases and 3 bases, with 2 bases remaining between them. Germline V gene lookup returns CDR1 LGHDT and CDR2 YNNKEL (reference sequence). The CDR3 contains 11 residues.

The chain combines TRBV5-1 with TRBJ1-6; D not certain. Germline loops: CDR1 SGHRS, CDR2 YFSETQ. Between the trimmed V and J ends, which lost 0 bases and 10 bases, there was a span of 8 bases. The CDR3 is 13 amino acids. In DNA form, the CDR3 reads TGCGCCAGCAGCTTGGTGCGAGAATCACCCCTCCACTTT. Translating it yields CASSLVRESPLHF.

V is TRBV5-1 and J is TRBJ1-4, with D uncertain. V shed 1 base and J shed 2 bases, with 6 bases lying between them. The CDR3 is made up of 14 amino acids. CDR1 and CDR2 from the germline V gene are SGHRS and YFSETQ. The CDR3 DNA is TGCGCCAGCAGCTTGAGGTCGACTAATGAAAAACTGTTTTTT. This encodes CASSLRSTNEKLFF.

Notes on this clone: Mismatch with germline at one junction end may stem from a read error. V is TRBV5-6 and J is TRBJ2-1, with TRBD2 identical over 8 bases. This CDR3 region has 13 residues. Germline CDR1 reads SGHDT; CDR2 reads YYEEEE. CDR3 loop: CASSLVSSGGRIF. The CDR3, as DNA: TGTGCCAGCAGCTTGGTGTCAAGCGGGGGCCGGATCTTC.

This clone appeared a single time. The rearrangement joins TRBV28 to TRBJ1-2; D may be TRBD1 (5 bases). V gave up 3 bases and J gave up 7 bases, with 15 bases separating them. Germline V gene lookup returns CDR1 MDHEN and CDR2 SYDVKM. The CDR3 covers 14 residues. CDR3 sequence (DNA): TGTGCCAGCAGTTTTCACGCCTCGAGGGGTGGCTACACCTTC. Protein: CASSFHASRGGYTF.

The chain joins TRBV3-1 (or the pseudogene TRBV3-2) to TRBJ1-2, with unresolved D. Deletions cut 1 base from V and 2 bases from J, with 5 bases between. The CDR3 spans 13 residues. Germline lookup yields CDR1 LGHDT and CDR2 YNNKEL (reference sequence). CDR3 protein: CASSQGLNYGYTF. The DNA for the CDR3 is TGTGCCAGCAGCCAAGGATTAAACTATGGCTACACCTTC.

This clone was detected only once. V usage is TRBV7-2 and J usage is TRBJ2-1; D perhaps matches TRBD2 (6 bases). V shed 1 base and J shed 0 bases, with 13 bases lying between them. Germline V CDR1 and CDR2: SGHTA, FQGNSA. CDR3 length equals 17 residues. CDR3 residues: CASSLVRGTSSYNEQFF. The CDR3 nucleotides read TGTGCCAGCAGCTTAGTGCGCGGGACCAGCTCCTACAATGAGCAGTTCTTC.

V gene TRBV19 combines with J gene TRBJ2-3; 10 nucleotides match TRBD1. The CDR3 totals 16 residues. CDR1 and CDR2 from the germline V gene are LNHDA and SQIVND (reference sequence). Germline trimming cut 1 base from V and 5 bases from J; bases unmatched to any gene: 6. CDR3 DNA: TGTGCCAGTAGTATAGTCGGGGGACAGGGGAGAGATACGCAGTATTTT. Translated, it gives CASSIVGGQGRDTQYF.

This chain uses TRBV5-1 with TRBJ1-1; the D gene is possibly TRBD1 (5 bases). V was trimmed by 4 bases and J by 7 bases, leaving 14 bases between them. The germline V gene has CDR1 SGHRS and CDR2 YFSETQ. This CDR3 is built from 13 residues. The CDR3 loop is CASSTEDILEAFF. The DNA of the CDR3 is TGCGCCAGCAGCACCGAGGACATCCTTGAAGCTTTCTTT.

The gene calls are TRBV15 and TRBJ2-7; 8 nucleotides match TRBD2. J was trimmed by 2 bases and V by 5 bases; bases with no gene match: 2. The V gene's germline CDR1 is LNHNV and CDR2 YYDKDF (reference sequence). CDR3 length equals 13 residues. The CDR3: CATSRSGAYEQYV. CDR3 coding DNA: TGTGCCACCAGCCGTAGCGGGGCCTACGAGCAGTACGTC.

The chain couples TRBV10-3 to TRBJ2-5; D not certain. CDR1 and CDR2 from the germline V gene are ENHRY and SYGVKD. The CDR3 runs 12 residues. V lost 4 bases, J lost 1 base, and 4 bases lay in between. CDR3 sequence (DNA): TGTGCCATCAGTGCCGGCCAAGAGACCCAGTACTTC. This sequence encodes CAISAGQETQYF.